This TCR beta chain was recorded in a study of blood T cell dynamics during melanoma immunotherapy. The protocol was immunoSEQ multiplex PCR, while the TCRdb copy is restricted to in-frame clones and leaves out a portion. Of some 6,300 clones listed, over 80% are singletons. Documented time point: pre-treatment baseline. On this clone itself: Its target is unknown.

General study results and limits: Unlike progressors, later disease-control patients had W3 repertoires gaining clonality or diversity.

The CDR3 covers 17 residues. Germline lookup yields CDR1 MNHNS and CDR2 SASEGT. J was trimmed by 8 bases and V by 2 bases; bases with no gene match: 10. The TCR originated in a human donor with melanoma. Some clones in this sample may be carry-over from other donors' samples. The chain carries TRBV6-1 and TRBJ2-1, with 12 bases lining up with TRBD2. Sequenced here: blood, sampled from a patient treated with checkpoint blockade. The CDR3 sequence is CASSEQSLAGGHYEQFF. The DNA of the CDR3 is TGTGCCAGCAGTGAACAGTCTCTAGCGGGGGGGCATTATGAGCAGTTCTTC.